A single T cell receptor beta chain is shown here with its context. The TCR beta CDR3 regions underwent amplification using RNA transcripts as the source. HTBI primers drove first-round RT-PCR of the TCR CDR3. A single record per CDR3 protein comes from TCRdb applying MiXCR to the multiplex PCR reads. Of more than 500,000 distinct CDR3 sequences in the sample, around 15% were seen once. These data belong to a study of T cells in Graves' hyperthyroidism and ophthalmopathy. The hyperthyroidism patients had all been newly diagnosed, and their disease duration was under 2 months. Their ages ranged from 18 to 65 years. Diagnoses rested on clinical symptoms, serum thyroxine and TRAb, thyroid ultrasound and orbital computed tomography. The CDR3 runs to 12 residues. CDR1 SGHDT and CDR2 YYEEEE come from the germline V gene. V lost 0 bases and J lost 11, with 11 bases in between.

Sample: blood. The receptor comes from a woman in her twenties or thirties with Graves' hyperthyroidism. The chain has TRBV5-6 and TRBJ1-1, with D unresolved. The CDR3 DNA sequence: TGTGCCAGCAGCTTGGCTCTGGGTTCGGCTTTCTTT. Protein: CASSLALGSAFF.